A single sample gave rise to the 23 T cell receptor beta chains below, sequenced in a study of cytomegalovirus exposure and HLA in healthy donors. The PCR made use of 60 Vbeta and 13 Jbeta primers. Sequencing was performed with immunoSEQ multiplex PCR; in TCRdb, only in-frame clones are kept and a portion is missing. The sample contains about 200,000 clones, approximately 85% of which appear only once. The sequencing input was PBMCs. The receptors here all came from a woman aged 45 to 65 in good health and CMV-seronegative.

With regard to this clone: At the DNA level, this CDR3 is encoded by other sequences in the same sample as well. The J gene is TRBJ2-1, the V gene TRBV7-3, with 11 bases aligning to TRBD2. The ends lost 5 bases at V and 4 bases at J; junction bases unmatched: 10. The CDR3 sequence is 17 residues long. The germline V gene encodes CDR1 SGHTA and CDR2 FQGTGA. The CDR3 spells CASSRRGGTSGYNEQFF. The CDR3 nucleotides read TGTGCCAGCAGCCGGCGCGGCGGGACTAGCGGATACAATGAGCAGTTCTTC.

Note on this clone: Different DNA sequences within this sample yield the same CDR3. The chain uses TRBV7-2 and TRBJ1-5; 7 nucleotides match TRBD1. V was pared by 4 bases and J by 7 bases, with 1 base of the junction left unmatched. The CDR3 runs to 12 residues. CDR1 and CDR2 (germline): SGHTA, FQGNSA. The CDR3 region has the DNA TGTGCCAGCAGCTCCAGGGGGCAGCCCCAGCATTTT. This encodes CASSSRGQPQHF.

The rearrangement links TRBV5-1 to TRBJ2-1; possible D gene TRBD2, 5 bases. Germline V gene data show CDR1 as SGHRS and CDR2 as YFSETQ. Trimming left V 4 bases short and J 1 base short, with 12 bases between. CDR3 size: 15 residues. CDR3 nucleotide sequence: TGCGCCAGCAGCGCCGAGGGATCATCCTACAATGAGCAGTTCTTC. Its translation: CASSAEGSSYNEQFF.

This chain uses TRBV6-5 with TRBJ2-1; 13 positions match TRBD2. CDR3 size: 15 residues. The germline V gene has CDR1 MNHEY and CDR2 SVGAGI. Trimming cost V 5 bases and J 9 bases; bases outside gene matches: 7. The CDR3 DNA follows: TGTGCCAGCAGTCAGACTAGCGGGAGGTTGAGTGAGCAGTTCTTC. Translation gives CASSQTSGRLSEQFF.

V is TRBV27 and J is TRBJ2-2, with TRBD2 matching 8 bases. CDR1 is MNHEY and CDR2 is SMNVEV in the germline V gene (reference sequence). CDR3 length: 15 residues. The trim removed 5 bases at V and 6 bases at J, leaving 8 bases unmatched. The CDR3 region is CASSPGTSWAGELFF. Written as DNA, the CDR3 is TGTGCCAGCAGTCCTGGGACTAGTTGGGCCGGGGAGCTGTTTTTT.

This sequence joins TRBV18 and TRBJ1-2; D might be TRBD1 (5 bases). CDR3 length: 15 amino acids. V gave up 6 bases and J gave up 6 bases, with 20 bases separating them. The germline V gene has CDR1 KGHSH and CDR2 LQKENI. The DNA for the CDR3 is TGTGCCAGCTCCTCTAGGAGCAGGGAGGTAGATGGCTACACCTTC. Translated, it gives CASSSRSREVDGYTF.

The rearrangement links TRBV7-3 to TRBJ2-1; the match to TRBD2 covers 9 bases. With 0 bases clipped from V and 6 bases from J, the junction kept 6 bases outside the gene matches. Germline V gene sequence: CDR1 SGHTA, CDR2 FQGTGA. The CDR3 is made up of 16 amino acids. The CDR3 protein is CASSLTAGGPVNEQFF. In nucleotides, the CDR3 is TGTGCCAGCAGCTTAACCGCGGGAGGGCCAGTCAATGAGCAGTTCTTC.

The CDR3 DNA sequence: TGTGCCAGCACCCAGTACAGCGGGAGACCCGAGCAGTACTTC. It yields the protein CASTQYSGRPEQYF. This chain uses TRBV28 with TRBJ2-7; TRBD2 matches 8 bases. In germline, CDR1 is MDHEN, CDR2 SYDVKM. CDR3 length: 14 amino acids. V lost 7 bases, J lost 6 bases, and 11 bases stayed unmatched.

The chain is built from TRBV10-3 and TRBJ2-1; D is perhaps TRBD1 (6 bases). V was pared by 6 bases and J by 7 bases, with 19 bases between. The CDR3 length is 15 residues. CDR1 ENHRY and CDR2 SYGVKD come from the germline V gene. CDR3: CAISDRGGPWNEQFF. The DNA of the CDR3 is TGTGCCATCAGCGATAGAGGGGGTCCGTGGAATGAGCAGTTCTTC.

This clone came up once. The chain recombines TRBV5-1 with TRBJ2-1, with 7 bases lining up with TRBD1. V gave up 0 bases and J gave up 5 bases; unmatched junction bases: 2. This CDR3 has 14 residues. Germline V lookup: CDR1 SGHRS, CDR2 YFSETQ. CDR3 loop: CASSLEGAHNEQFF. In nucleotides, the CDR3 is TGCGCCAGCAGCTTGGAGGGGGCCCACAATGAGCAGTTCTTC.

The count of this clone is one. The chain carries TRBV27 and TRBJ2-1; tentative D call: TRBD2 (7 bases). Trimming took off 6 bases at V and 5 bases at J, with 20 bases between the two ends. The CDR3 has 16 amino acids. Germline loops: CDR1 MNHEY, CDR2 SMNVEV (reference sequence). The CDR3, as DNA: TGTGCCAGCAGCCGGGGGGCGGGAGCTGTAAACAATGAGCAGTTCTTC. Its protein is CASSRGAGAVNNEQFF.

The chain carries TRBV19 and TRBJ2-7; the match to TRBD2 covers 9 bases. This CDR3 is 14 amino acids long. The V and J ends lost 11 bases and 3 bases, in that order; junction bases with no gene match: 11. CDR1 is LNHDA, CDR2 SQIVND, per germline (reference sequence). The CDR3, as DNA: TGTGCCTTACTGGTGGCTAGCGGGATCTACGAGCAGTACTTC. Its translation: CALLVASGIYEQYF. The whole variable domain, filled in from reference TRBV19 and TRBJ2-7, reads DGGITQSPKYLFRKEGQNVTLSCEQNLNHDAMYWYRQDPGQGLRLIYYSQIVNDFQKGDIAEGYSVSREKKESFPLTVTSAQKNPTAFYLCALLVASGIYEQYFGPGTRLTVT.

This sequence joins TRBV28 and TRBJ1-2; D gene uncertain. Deletions cut 2 bases from V and 5 bases from J, with 9 bases between. The CDR3 length is 13 residues. Germline values: CDR1 MDHEN, CDR2 SYDVKM. CDR3 sequence (DNA): TGTGCCAGCAGTTTAATCACACCTTATGGCTACACCTTC. This translates into CASSLITPYGYTF.

The chain combines TRBV30 with TRBJ2-7, with D possibly matching TRBD1 (7 bases). There are 13 residues in the CDR3. The V and J ends lost 1 base and 7 bases respectively, with 14 bases between them. Germline V gene data show CDR1 as GTSNPN and CDR2 as SVGIG (reference sequence). The CDR3 region is CAWSEGQGGEQYF. CDR3 DNA: TGTGCCTGGAGTGAAGGGCAGGGGGGTGAGCAGTACTTC.

This chain connects TRBV13 to TRBJ2-5, with TRBD1 identical over 7 bases. Losses at the gene ends were 3 bases for V and 2 bases for J; bases not matched to a gene: 3. In germline, CDR1 is PRHDT, CDR2 FYEKMQ (reference sequence). This CDR3 has 14 amino acids. The CDR3 region is CASSLTGRQETQYF. CDR3 in DNA: TGTGCCAGCAGCTTGACAGGGCGGCAAGAGACCCAGTACTTC.

This clone has just a few counts. The rearrangement uses TRBV28 and TRBJ2-5; TRBD2 matches at 10 bases. Germline-derived CDR1 and CDR2 are MDHEN and SYDVKM. The V segment lost 7 bases and the J segment 2 bases; nucleotides outside the gene matches: 7. The length of the CDR3 is 15 residues. The CDR3 sequence is CASNPLAGSQETQYF. For the CDR3, the DNA is TGTGCCAGCAACCCACTAGCGGGATCACAAGAGACCCAGTACTTC.

The chain is built from TRBV13 and TRBJ2-2; D gene ambiguous. The CDR3 is made up of 12 amino acids. CDR1 is PRHDT and CDR2 is FYEKMQ in the germline V gene (reference sequence). The V gene lost 5 bases and the J gene lost 7 bases, with 8 bases spanning the gap. The CDR3, as DNA: TGTGCCAGCAGCCTCTCGGGCGGGGAGCTGTTTTTT. It encodes CASSLSGGELFF.

The chain has TRBV7-9 and TRBJ2-1; a weak D match, TRBD2 (7 bases). V was trimmed by 6 bases and J by 2 bases, leaving 17 bases between them. CDR3 length equals 16 residues. Germline V CDR1 and CDR2: SEHNR, FQNEAQ (reference sequence). The CDR3 coding sequence is TGTGCCAGCAGTTTCGGGGGAGGGGGTCCCTACAATGAGCAGTTCTTC. Its protein product is CASSFGGGGPYNEQFF. Full variable domain (remainder filled in from reference TRBV7-9 and TRBJ2-1): DTGVSQNPRHKITKRGQNVTFRCDPISEHNRLYWYRQTLGQGPEFLTYFQNEAQLEKSRLLSDRFSAERPKGSFSTLEIQRTEQGDSAMYLCASSFGGGGPYNEQFFGPGTRLTVL.

The chain carries TRBV28 and TRBJ2-2; 11 nucleotides match TRBD2. V lost 10 bases to trimming and J lost 4 bases; unmatched junction nucleotides: 11. This CDR3 region has 16 residues. Germline V gene sequence: CDR1 MDHEN, CDR2 SYDVKM. The CDR3 DNA sequence: TGTGCCAACCCAGTTAGCGGGAGGGCGGGCACCGGGGAGCTGTTTTTT. Amino acid sequence: CANPVSGRAGTGELFF.

The chain uses TRBV18 and TRBJ2-7; D call uncertain. The CDR3 is made up of 14 amino acids. Germline CDR1 KGHSH, CDR2 LQKENI. The germline V and J ends were trimmed by 8 bases and 2 bases, with 16 bases remaining between them. The CDR3 loop is CASTDPELTYEQYF. In nucleotides, the CDR3 is TGTGCCAGCACAGACCCGGAACTTACCTACGAGCAGTACTTC.

The chain couples TRBV27 to TRBJ2-1; D possibly corresponds to TRBD2 (5 bases). The V end was cut by 2 bases, the J end by 2 bases, with 16 bases between. This CDR3 spans 17 amino acids. Germline lookup yields CDR1 MNHEY and CDR2 SMNVEV (reference sequence). Here the CDR3 reads CASSLGAGPTTYNEQFF. DNA for the CDR3: TGTGCCAGCAGTTTAGGTGCGGGCCCAACGACCTACAATGAGCAGTTCTTC.

V and J are TRBV27 and TRBJ2-1; D call uncertain. V was shortened by 2 bases and J by 0 bases, with 8 bases between the two germline ends. Germline-derived CDR1 and CDR2 are MNHEY and SMNVEV (reference sequence). The CDR3 runs to 15 residues. CDR3 DNA sequence: TGTGCCAGCAGTTTAGTACCGAGCTCCTACAATGAGCAGTTCTTC. It specifies CASSLVPSSYNEQFF.

The chain recombines TRBV5-1 with TRBJ1-1; 9 bases agree with TRBD1. Trimming cost V 0 bases and J 5 bases; bases outside gene matches: 5. This CDR3 contains 15 residues. CDR1 and CDR2 from the germline V gene are SGHRS and YFSETQ. CDR3 in DNA: TGCGCCAGCAGCTTGGGGGGACAGGGAAGGACTGAAGCTTTCTTT. Amino acids: CASSLGGQGRTEAFF.